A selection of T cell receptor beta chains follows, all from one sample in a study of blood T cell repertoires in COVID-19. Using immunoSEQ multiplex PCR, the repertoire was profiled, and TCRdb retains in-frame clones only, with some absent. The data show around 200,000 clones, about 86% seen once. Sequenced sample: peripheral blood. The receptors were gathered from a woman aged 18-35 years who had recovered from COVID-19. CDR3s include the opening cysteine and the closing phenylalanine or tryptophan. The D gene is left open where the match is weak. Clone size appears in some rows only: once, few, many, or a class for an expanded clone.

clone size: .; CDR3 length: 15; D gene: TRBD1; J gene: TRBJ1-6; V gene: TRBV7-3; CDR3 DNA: TGTGCCAGCAGCGAAGGGACAGCAATTAATTCACCCCTCCACTTT; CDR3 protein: CASSEGTAINSPLHF
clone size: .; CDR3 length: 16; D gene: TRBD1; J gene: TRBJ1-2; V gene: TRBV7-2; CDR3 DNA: TGTGCCAGCAGCTGGACCGGGACAGGGGCTATCTATGGCTACACCTTC; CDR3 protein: CASSWTGTGAIYGYTF
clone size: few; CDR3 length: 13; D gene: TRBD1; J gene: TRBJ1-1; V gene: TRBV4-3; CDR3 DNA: TGCGCCAGCAGCACCGAGGACAGGGCTAAAGCTTTCTTT; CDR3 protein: CASSTEDRAKAFF
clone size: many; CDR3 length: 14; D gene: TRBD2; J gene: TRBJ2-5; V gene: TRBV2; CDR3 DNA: TGTGCCAGCAGTGAAGCTTCCGGACTAGGGACCCAGTACTTC; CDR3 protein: CASSEASGLGTQYF
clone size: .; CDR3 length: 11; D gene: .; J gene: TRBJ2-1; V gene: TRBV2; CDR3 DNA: TGTGCCAGCAGTATTCTCCGGGAGCAGTTCTTC; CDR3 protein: CASSILREQFF
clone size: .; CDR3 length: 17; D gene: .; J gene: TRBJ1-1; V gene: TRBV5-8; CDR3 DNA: TGTGCCAGCAGCATGTCGACTTTAATTGTTATGAACACTGAAGCTTTCTTT; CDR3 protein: CASSMSTLIVMNTEAFF
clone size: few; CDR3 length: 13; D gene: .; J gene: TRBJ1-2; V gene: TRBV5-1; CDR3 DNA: TGCGCCAGCAGCTTGGGACAGAACTATGGCTACACCTTC; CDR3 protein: CASSLGQNYGYTF
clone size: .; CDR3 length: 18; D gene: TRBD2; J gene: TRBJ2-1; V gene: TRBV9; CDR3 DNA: TGTGCCAGCAGCGCCCCGGTAGCGGGAGGCGGGGCCTACAATGAGCAGTTCTTC; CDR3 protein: CASSAPVAGGGAYNEQFF
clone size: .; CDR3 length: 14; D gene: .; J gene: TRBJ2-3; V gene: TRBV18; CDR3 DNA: TGTGCCAGCTCGGACAGCGACCGAACAGATACGCAGTATTTT; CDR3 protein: CASSDSDRTDTQYF
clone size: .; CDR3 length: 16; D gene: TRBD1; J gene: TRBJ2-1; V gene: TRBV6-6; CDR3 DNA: TGTGCCAGCAGTTACTCGCTAGACAGGGCGAACAATGAGCAGTTCTTC; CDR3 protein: CASSYSLDRANNEQFF